One T cell receptor beta chain is described in this entry. RNA was extracted from whole blood without cell sorting, alongside germline DNA. A primer matching the constant region was used to make TCR beta cDNA from approximately 520 ng of total RNA. Library construction for TCR beta comprised three nested multiplex PCR rounds performed with slightly modified ARM-PCR. Researchers ran the first two PCR rounds for approximately 9 cycles each with TRBV1-TRBV30 forward primers and a C-beta reverse primer. From the multiplex PCR reads, TCRdb called clonotypes with MiXCR, one entry per CDR3 protein. The sample consists of some 320,000 distinct CDR3 sequences, 65% of them appearing once. This sample is part of a study of tumor-infiltrating lymphocytes in primary liver carcinoma. Trimming took 6 bases from V and 4 from J, leaving 16 bases between them. The germline gives CDR1 SGHRS, CDR2 YFSETQ. The CDR3 covers 15 residues.

Material: peripheral blood. The gene calls are TRBV5-1 and TRBJ1-4; D perhaps matches TRBD1 (5 bases). The sequence came from a man in his forties or fifties with primary liver carcinoma and hepatitis B virus infection. The DNA of the CDR3 is TGCGCCAGCAAACTTGGCGACAGAAATAATGAAAAACTGTTTTTT. This sequence encodes CASKLGDRNNEKLFF.